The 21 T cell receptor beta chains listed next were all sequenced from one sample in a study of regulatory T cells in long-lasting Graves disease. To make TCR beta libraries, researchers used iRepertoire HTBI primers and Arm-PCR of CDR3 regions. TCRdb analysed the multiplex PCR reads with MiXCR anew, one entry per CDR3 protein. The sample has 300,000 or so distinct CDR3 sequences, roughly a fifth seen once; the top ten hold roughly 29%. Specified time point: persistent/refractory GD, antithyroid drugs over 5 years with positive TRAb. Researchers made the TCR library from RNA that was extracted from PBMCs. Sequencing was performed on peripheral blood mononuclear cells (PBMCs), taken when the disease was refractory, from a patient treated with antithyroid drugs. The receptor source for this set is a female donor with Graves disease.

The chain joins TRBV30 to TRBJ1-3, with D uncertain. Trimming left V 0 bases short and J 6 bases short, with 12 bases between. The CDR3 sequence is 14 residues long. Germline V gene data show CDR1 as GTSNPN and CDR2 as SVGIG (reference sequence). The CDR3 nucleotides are TGTGCCTGGAGTGTATTCGGAGTGGAAAACACCATATATTTT. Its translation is CAWSVFGVENTIYF.

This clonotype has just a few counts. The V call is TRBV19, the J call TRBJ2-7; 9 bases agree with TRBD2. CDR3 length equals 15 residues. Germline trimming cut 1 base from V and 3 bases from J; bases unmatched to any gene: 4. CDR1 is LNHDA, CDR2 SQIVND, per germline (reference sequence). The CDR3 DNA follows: TGTGCCAGTAGTATAGTAGCGGGAGTCGGCTACGAGCAGTACTTC. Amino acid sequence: CASSIVAGVGYEQYF.

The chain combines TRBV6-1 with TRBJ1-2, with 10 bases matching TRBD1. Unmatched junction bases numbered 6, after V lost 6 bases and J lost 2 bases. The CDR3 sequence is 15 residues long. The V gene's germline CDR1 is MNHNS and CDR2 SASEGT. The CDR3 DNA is TGTGCCAGCAGACAATGGACAGGGGGAAACTATGGCTACACCTTC. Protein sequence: CASRQWTGGNYGYTF.

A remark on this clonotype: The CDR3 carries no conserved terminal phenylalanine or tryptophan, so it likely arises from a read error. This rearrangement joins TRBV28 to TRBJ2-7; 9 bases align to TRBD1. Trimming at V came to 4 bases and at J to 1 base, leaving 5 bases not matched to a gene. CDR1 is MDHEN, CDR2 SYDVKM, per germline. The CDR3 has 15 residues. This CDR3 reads CASSSGTGLSYEQYL. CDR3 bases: TGTGCCAGCAGTTCCGGGACAGGGCTTTCCTACGAGCAGTACCTC.

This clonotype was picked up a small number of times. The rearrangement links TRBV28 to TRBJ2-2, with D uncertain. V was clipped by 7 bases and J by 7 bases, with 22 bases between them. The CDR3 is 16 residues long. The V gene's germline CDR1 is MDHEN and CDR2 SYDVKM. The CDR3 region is CASNIPGSLGVGELFF. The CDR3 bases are TGTGCCAGCAATATCCCCGGCTCCCTAGGCGTCGGGGAGCTGTTTTTT.

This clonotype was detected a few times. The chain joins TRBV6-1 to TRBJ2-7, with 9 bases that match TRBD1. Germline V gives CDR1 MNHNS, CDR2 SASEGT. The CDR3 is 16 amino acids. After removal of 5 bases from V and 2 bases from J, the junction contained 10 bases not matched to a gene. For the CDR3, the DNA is TGTGCCAGCAGTCGAGATACAGGGGGCAGGACCTACGAGCAGTACTTC. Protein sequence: CASSRDTGGRTYEQYF.

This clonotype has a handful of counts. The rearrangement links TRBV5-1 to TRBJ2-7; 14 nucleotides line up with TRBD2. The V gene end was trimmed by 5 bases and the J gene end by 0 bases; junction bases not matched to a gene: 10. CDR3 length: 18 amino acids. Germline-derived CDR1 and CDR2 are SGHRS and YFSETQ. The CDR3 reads CASSPGTSGRDGSYEQYF. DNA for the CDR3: TGCGCCAGCAGTCCCGGGACTAGCGGGAGAGATGGCTCCTACGAGCAGTACTTC. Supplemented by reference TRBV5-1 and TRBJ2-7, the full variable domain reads KAGVTQTPRYLIKTRGQQVTLSCSPISGHRSVSWYQQTPGQGLQFLFEYFSETQRNKGNFPGRFSGRQFSNSRSEMNVSTLELGDSALYLCASSPGTSGRDGSYEQYFGPGTRLTVT.

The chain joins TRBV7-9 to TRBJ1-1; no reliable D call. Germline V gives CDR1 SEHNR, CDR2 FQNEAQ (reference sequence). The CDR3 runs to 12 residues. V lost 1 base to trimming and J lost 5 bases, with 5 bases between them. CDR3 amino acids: CASSLDQTEAFF. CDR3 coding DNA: TGTGCCAGCAGCTTAGACCAAACTGAAGCTTTCTTT.

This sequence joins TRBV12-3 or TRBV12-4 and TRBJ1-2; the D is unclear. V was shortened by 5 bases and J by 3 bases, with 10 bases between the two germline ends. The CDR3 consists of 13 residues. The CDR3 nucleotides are TGTGCCAGCAGTCCGGGCCGAGACTATGGCTACACCTTC. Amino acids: CASSPGRDYGYTF.

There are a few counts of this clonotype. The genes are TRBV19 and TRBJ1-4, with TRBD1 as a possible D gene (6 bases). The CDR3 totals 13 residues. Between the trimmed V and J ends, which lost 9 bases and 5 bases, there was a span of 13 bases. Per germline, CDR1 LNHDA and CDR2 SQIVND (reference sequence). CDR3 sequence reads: CASRTVKNEKLFF. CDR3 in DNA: TGTGCCAGCAGGACAGTTAAGAATGAAAAACTGTTTTTT. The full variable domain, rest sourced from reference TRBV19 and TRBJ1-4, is DGGITQSPKYLFRKEGQNVTLSCEQNLNHDAMYWYRQDPGQGLRLIYYSQIVNDFQKGDIAEGYSVSREKKESFPLTVTSAQKNPTAFYLCASRTVKNEKLFFGSGTQLSVL.

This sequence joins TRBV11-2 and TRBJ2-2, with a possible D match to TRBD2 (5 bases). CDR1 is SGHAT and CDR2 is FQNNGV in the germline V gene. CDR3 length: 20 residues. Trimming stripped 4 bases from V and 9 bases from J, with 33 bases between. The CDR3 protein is CASSSNPPKFLGVFGWELFF. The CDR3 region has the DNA TGTGCCAGCAGCTCCAACCCCCCTAAGTTTCTGGGAGTCTTCGGATGGGAGCTGTTTTTT.

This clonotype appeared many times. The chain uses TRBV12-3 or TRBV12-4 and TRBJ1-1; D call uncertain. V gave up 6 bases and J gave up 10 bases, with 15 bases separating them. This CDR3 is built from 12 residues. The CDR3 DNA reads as TGTGCCAGCAGCCTCCCCCCGGCTCCAGCTTTCTTT. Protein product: CASSLPPAPAFF.

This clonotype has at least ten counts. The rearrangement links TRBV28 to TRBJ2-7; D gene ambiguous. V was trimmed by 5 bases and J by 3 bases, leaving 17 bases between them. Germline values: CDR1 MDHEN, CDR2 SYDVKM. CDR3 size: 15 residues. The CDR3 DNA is TGTGCCAGCAGTCCTGCCCGGGTCTCCTTCTACGAGCAGTACTTC. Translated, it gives CASSPARVSFYEQYF.

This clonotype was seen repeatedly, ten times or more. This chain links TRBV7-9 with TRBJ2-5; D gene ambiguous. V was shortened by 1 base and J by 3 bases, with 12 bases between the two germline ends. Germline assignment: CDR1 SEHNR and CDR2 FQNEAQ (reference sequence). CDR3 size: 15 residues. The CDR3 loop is CASSLVWGNEETQYF. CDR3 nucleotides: TGTGCCAGCAGCTTAGTCTGGGGAAATGAAGAGACCCAGTACTTC.

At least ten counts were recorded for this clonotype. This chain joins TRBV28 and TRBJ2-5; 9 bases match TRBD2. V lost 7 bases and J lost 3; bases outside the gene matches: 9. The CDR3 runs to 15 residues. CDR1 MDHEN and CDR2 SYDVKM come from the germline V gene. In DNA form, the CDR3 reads TGTGCCAGCAAGGCGGCGGGAGGGCCGGAAGAGACCCAGTACTTC. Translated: CASKAAGGPEETQYF.

The CDR3 reads CASTRTGGLEQYF. Written as DNA, the CDR3 is TGCGCCAGCACCCGGACAGGGGGCCTCGAGCAGTACTTC. This chain uses TRBV5-1 with TRBJ2-7; TRBD1 matches 11 bases. With 6 bases clipped from V and 6 bases from J, the junction kept 5 bases outside the gene matches. This CDR3 comprises 13 residues. Germline loops: CDR1 SGHRS, CDR2 YFSETQ.

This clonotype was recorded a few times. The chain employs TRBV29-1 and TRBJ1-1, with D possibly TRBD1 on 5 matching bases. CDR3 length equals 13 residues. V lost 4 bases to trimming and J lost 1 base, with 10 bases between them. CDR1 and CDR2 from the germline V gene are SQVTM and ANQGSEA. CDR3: CSVARTTNTEAFF. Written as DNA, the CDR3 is TGCAGCGTTGCAAGGACAACGAACACTGAAGCTTTCTTT. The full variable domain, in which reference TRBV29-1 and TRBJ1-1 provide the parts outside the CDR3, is SAVISQKPSRDICQRGTSLTIQCQVDSQVTMMFWYRQQPGQSLTLIATANQGSEATYESGFVIDKFPISRPNLTFSTLTVSNMSPEDSSIYLCSVARTTNTEAFFGQGTRLTVV.

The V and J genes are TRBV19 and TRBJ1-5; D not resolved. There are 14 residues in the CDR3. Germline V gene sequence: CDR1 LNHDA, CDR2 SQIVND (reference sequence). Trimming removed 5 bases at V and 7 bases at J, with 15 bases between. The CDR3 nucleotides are TGTGCCAGTAGTCCGGCTGGTGTCCGGCAGCCCCAGCATTTT. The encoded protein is CASSPAGVRQPQHF.

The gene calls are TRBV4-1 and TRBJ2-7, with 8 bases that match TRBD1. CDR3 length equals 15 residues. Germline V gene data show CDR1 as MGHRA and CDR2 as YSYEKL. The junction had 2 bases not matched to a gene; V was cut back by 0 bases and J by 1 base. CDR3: CASSQEDRASYEQYF. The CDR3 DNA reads TGCGCCAGCAGCCAAGAGGACAGGGCATCCTACGAGCAGTACTTC.

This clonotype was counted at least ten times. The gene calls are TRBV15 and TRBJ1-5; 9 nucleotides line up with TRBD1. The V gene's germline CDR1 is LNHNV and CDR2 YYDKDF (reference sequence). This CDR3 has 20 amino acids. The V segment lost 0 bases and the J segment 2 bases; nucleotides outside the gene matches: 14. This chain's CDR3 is CATSRDRGWDRAPGNQPQHF. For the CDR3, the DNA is TGTGCCACCAGCAGAGATCGCGGGTGGGACAGGGCTCCGGGCAATCAGCCCCAGCATTTT.

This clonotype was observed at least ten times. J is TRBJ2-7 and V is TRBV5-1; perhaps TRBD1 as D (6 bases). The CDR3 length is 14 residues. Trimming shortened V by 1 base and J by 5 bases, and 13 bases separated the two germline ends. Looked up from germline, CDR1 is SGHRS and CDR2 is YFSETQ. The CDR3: CASSLIQGRDEQYF. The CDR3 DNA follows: TGCGCCAGCAGCTTGATACAGGGACGGGACGAGCAGTACTTC.